These 15 T cell receptor beta chains originate from one sample sequenced in a study of shared clonotypes between healthy human individuals. The assay was immunoSEQ multiplex PCR, and TCRdb's table has in-frame clones only and misses some. The sample carries under 600,000 clones, approximately 95% recorded once. What was sequenced was naive CD4+ T cells sorted from blood. Subset denoted: CD45RA+ positively selected. The receptor source for this set is a woman in her 30s in good health.

The chain combines TRBV19 with TRBJ1-2; D possibly corresponds to TRBD1 (5 bases). V lost 5 bases, J lost 2 bases, and 12 bases lay in between. The CDR3 sequence is 14 residues long. Per germline, CDR1 LNHDA and CDR2 SQIVND (reference sequence). CDR3 nucleotides: TGTGCCAGTAGTCCTTCCGGGGCCAACTATGGCTACACCTTC. It codes for CASSPSGANYGYTF.

The chain is built from TRBV19 and TRBJ1-1, with D perhaps matching TRBD1 (5 bases). The CDR3 has 14 amino acids. The germline gives CDR1 LNHDA, CDR2 SQIVND (reference sequence). V dropped 3 bases and J dropped 6 bases, with 14 bases sitting between them. CDR3 loop: CASSIPVLGAEAFF. Written as DNA, the CDR3 is TGTGCCAGTAGTATTCCCGTCTTGGGGGCTGAAGCTTTCTTT.

The CDR3 loop is CAWSPVMTDYNEQFF. The CDR3 DNA reads TGTGCCTGGAGCCCCGTCATGACGGATTACAATGAGCAGTTCTTC. The rearrangement uses TRBV30 and TRBJ2-1; D is undetermined. The V gene lost 3 bases and the J gene lost 4 bases, with 16 bases spanning the gap. The CDR3 is 15 amino acids. Germline lookup yields CDR1 GTSNPN and CDR2 SVGIG (reference sequence).

J is TRBJ2-5 and V is TRBV4-1; D remains unclear. V was shortened by 1 base and J by 2 bases, with 11 bases between the two germline ends. The germline CDR1 and CDR2 sequences are MGHRA and YSYEKL. The CDR3 is 15 amino acids. DNA of the CDR3: TGCGCCAGCAGCCAAGCCTGGGCCACGCAAGAGACCCAGTACTTC. Its protein product is CASSQAWATQETQYF.

This chain uses TRBV29-1 with TRBJ2-6; 10 nucleotides agree with TRBD1. This CDR3 contains 15 residues. Germline CDR1 and CDR2: SQVTM and ANQGSEA. J gave up 2 bases and V 7 bases, and 5 bases lay outside the gene matches. The CDR3 DNA follows: TGCAGCGGCCTTGGGACAGGGGCTGGGGCCAACGTCCTGACTTTC. It codes for CSGLGTGAGANVLTF. The full variable domain, completed using reference TRBV29-1 and TRBJ2-6, is SAVISQKPSRDICQRGTSLTIQCQVDSQVTMMFWYRQQPGQSLTLIATANQGSEATYESGFVIDKFPISRPNLTFSTLTVSNMSPEDSSIYLCSGLGTGAGANVLTFGAGSRLTVL.

This chain joins TRBV7-3 and TRBJ2-1; TRBD1 agrees at 10 bases. The V gene end was trimmed by 5 bases and the J gene end by 15 bases; junction bases not matched to a gene: 7. The CDR3 runs 12 residues. The germline gives CDR1 SGHTA, CDR2 FQGTGA. The CDR3 sequence: CASSLPGQGVFF. In nucleotides, the CDR3 is TGTGCCAGCAGCCTCCCAGGACAGGGGGTGTTCTTC. Combining the CDR3 with reference TRBV7-3 and TRBJ2-1 gives the whole variable domain GAGVSQTPSNKVTEKGKYVELRCDPISGHTALYWYRQSLGQGPEFLIYFQGTGAADDSGLPNDRFFAVRPEGSVSTLKIQRTERGDSAVYLCASSLPGQGVFFGPGTRLTVL.

The V call is TRBV19, the J call TRBJ2-5; 11 bases match TRBD1. V lost 4 bases, J lost 5 bases, and 3 bases stayed unmatched. The CDR3 is made up of 14 amino acids. Per the germline V gene, CDR1 is LNHDA and CDR2 is SQIVND (reference sequence). The CDR3 loop reads CASSKDRGPETQYF. The CDR3 DNA reads as TGTGCCAGTAGTAAGGACAGGGGGCCGGAGACCCAGTACTTC.

This chain joins TRBV6-4 and TRBJ2-6, with D tentatively TRBD2 (6 bases). This CDR3 region has 17 residues. The ends were cut back, 0 bases at V and 3 bases at J, with 12 bases in the middle. Per the germline V gene, CDR1 is MRHNA and CDR2 is SNTAGT. The CDR3 loop reads CASSDSIPGVGANVLTF. The CDR3 DNA follows: TGTGCCAGCAGTGACTCGATTCCGGGGGTTGGGGCCAACGTCCTGACTTTC.

The gene calls are TRBV28 and TRBJ2-1; 7 bases agree with TRBD2. In germline, CDR1 is MDHEN, CDR2 SYDVKM. Losses at the gene ends were 4 bases for V and 4 bases for J; bases not matched to a gene: 7. The CDR3 spans 15 residues. CDR3 DNA: TGTGCCAGCAGTTCGAGCGGGGTTGGATACAATGAGCAGTTCTTC. It encodes CASSSSGVGYNEQFF.

The CDR3 here is CASSQDNPWTGGTTDTQYF. CDR3 sequence (DNA): TGTGCCAGCAGCCAAGATAATCCCTGGACAGGGGGCACGACAGATACGCAGTATTTT. The chain carries TRBV14 and TRBJ2-3; TRBD1 agrees at 11 bases. This CDR3 has 19 residues. Looked up from germline, CDR1 is SGHDN and CDR2 is FVKESK. V shed 0 bases, J shed 3 bases, and the junction held 11 bases outside the gene matches.

This chain joins TRBV19 and TRBJ2-2, with a weak D call TRBD2 (5 bases). CDR1 and CDR2 (germline): LNHDA, SQIVND (reference sequence). The V gene lost 0 bases and the J gene lost 0 bases, with 8 bases spanning the gap. The CDR3 has 16 amino acids. DNA of the CDR3: TGTGCCAGTAGTATAGAAGAACTAGCGAACACCGGGGAGCTGTTTTTT. As protein: CASSIEELANTGELFF.

The rearrangement uses TRBV2 and TRBJ2-7; D unresolved. The germline gives CDR1 SNHLY, CDR2 FYNNEI. The germline V and J ends were trimmed by 2 bases and 12 bases, with 23 bases remaining between them. The CDR3 consists of 15 residues. This CDR3 reads CASSELPAVLPDLYF. The CDR3 DNA reads as TGTGCCAGCAGTGAATTGCCAGCAGTGTTGCCAGACCTGTACTTC.

About this clone: The same CDR3 also results from other DNA sequences found in this sample. V is TRBV28 and J is TRBJ1-1; the match to TRBD1 covers 8 bases. The CDR3 has 14 amino acids. Germline V gene sequence: CDR1 MDHEN, CDR2 SYDVKM. J lost 5 bases, V lost 4 bases, and 6 bases had no gene match. CDR3 sequence: CASSSGQGRTEAFF. The CDR3 bases are TGTGCCAGCAGTTCTGGACAGGGAAGGACTGAAGCTTTCTTT.

This clone was picked up one time. V is TRBV2 and J is TRBJ2-4; possibly TRBD2 for D (6 bases). V was shortened by 1 base and J by 0 bases, with 7 bases between the two germline ends. The germline V gene encodes CDR1 SNHLY and CDR2 FYNNEI. This CDR3 region has 15 residues. The DNA for the CDR3 is TGTGCCAGCAGTGAAGAGGGACTAGCCAAAAACATTCAGTACTTC. Translated, it gives CASSEEGLAKNIQYF.

The chain carries TRBV14 and TRBJ2-1; D is unresolved. The CDR3 runs 16 residues. Trimming left V 2 bases short and J 4 bases short, with 15 bases between. Germline V lookup: CDR1 SGHDN, CDR2 FVKESK. The CDR3 loop is CASSQQTQIRYNEQFF. In nucleotides, the CDR3 is TGTGCCAGCAGCCAACAAACTCAAATCCGATACAATGAGCAGTTCTTC.